The 19 T cell receptor beta chains listed next were all sequenced from one sample in a study of blood T cells in healthy people across ages. A sample-barcoded 5' primer and a J-beta primer mix were used in a second PCR of roughly 7 to 12 cycles. In TCRdb, the 5' RACE reads were re-called with MiXCR into one record per CDR3 protein. The profile shows roughly 570,000 distinct CDR3 sequences, approximately 30% of them singletons. Sequenced material: blood. These receptors all stem from a woman in her sixties or seventies in good health.

The genes are TRBV15 and TRBJ2-3, with D tentatively TRBD1 or TRBD2 (5 bases each). Trimming left V 7 bases short and J 2 bases short, with 16 bases between. Germline V gene lookup returns CDR1 LNHNV and CDR2 YYDKDF (reference sequence). The CDR3 is 15 amino acids. CDR3 nucleotide sequence: TGTGCCACCAATATTGGGGGAGCGGCCACAGATACGCAGTATTTT. Translating gives CATNIGGAATDTQYF.

The sample holds a few counts of this clonotype. The genes are TRBV15 and TRBJ2-2; D is uncertain. Deletions cut 6 bases from V and 5 bases from J, with 13 bases between. From germline, CDR1 is LNHNV and CDR2 YYDKDF (reference sequence). The CDR3 is 14 amino acids. DNA of the CDR3: TGTGCCACCAGACGAGCACAACAAACCGGGGAGCTGTTTTTT. This codes for CATRRAQQTGELFF. The full variable domain, rest sourced from reference TRBV15 and TRBJ2-2, is DAMVIQNPRYQVTQFGKPVTLSCSQTLNHNVMYWYQQKSSQAPKLLFHYYDKDFNNEADTPDNFQSRRPNTSFCFLDIRSPGLGDTAMYLCATRRAQQTGELFFGEGSRLTVL.

As regards this clonotype: An end of the junction does not agree with germline; a read error may underlie this. The chain has TRBV7-9 and TRBJ1-5; possible D gene TRBD1, 6 bases. The germline V gene has CDR1 SEHNR and CDR2 FQNEAQ (reference sequence). The CDR3 loop spans 15 amino acids. DNA of the CDR3: TGTGCCAGCAGCTCAGGACAGCCCAGCAACCAGCCCCAGCATTTT. This sequence encodes CASSSGQPSNQPQHF.

This chain connects TRBV6-4 to TRBJ1-2; maybe TRBD1 (6 bases). The CDR3 runs 15 residues. Deletions cut 4 bases from V and 4 bases from J, with 16 bases between. Germline lookup yields CDR1 MRHNA and CDR2 SNTAGT. For the CDR3, the DNA is TGTGCCAGCAGTGCGCGAGGGGGGACGCCCTATGGCTACACCTTC. It codes for CASSARGGTPYGYTF.

This clonotype was observed a handful of times. V gene TRBV7-9 combines with J gene TRBJ2-6; tentative D call: TRBD1 (5 bases). The CDR3 extends over 16 amino acids. Germline values: CDR1 SEHNR, CDR2 FQNEAQ (reference sequence). V was pared by 5 bases and J by 0 bases, with 11 bases between. This chain's CDR3 is CASSLRQSSGANVLTF. DNA of the CDR3: TGTGCCAGCAGCCTCCGACAGAGCTCTGGGGCCAACGTCCTGACTTTC.

The genes are TRBV19 and TRBJ1-3; a weak D match, TRBD1 (5 bases). V was shortened by 8 bases and J by 0 bases, with 11 bases between the two germline ends. This CDR3 comprises 14 residues. CDR1 is LNHDA and CDR2 is SQIVND in the germline V gene (reference sequence). The CDR3 coding sequence is TGTGCCAGTGCCGGGGCCGGCTCTGGAAACACCATATATTTT. Its protein is CASAGAGSGNTIYF. Supplemented by reference TRBV19 and TRBJ1-3, the full variable domain reads DGGITQSPKYLFRKEGQNVTLSCEQNLNHDAMYWYRQDPGQGLRLIYYSQIVNDFQKGDIAEGYSVSREKKESFPLTVTSAQKNPTAFYLCASAGAGSGNTIYFGEGSWLTVV.

Regarding this clonotype: The germline gene is not matched at one end of the junction; a read error may be the cause. The chain carries TRBV18 and TRBJ1-1; 8 positions agree with TRBD1. Germline V lookup: CDR1 KGHSH, CDR2 LQKENI. There are 17 residues in the CDR3. CDR3 sequence reads: CASSPTTGTGTRAEAFF. DNA for the CDR3: TGCGCCAGCTCACCGACTACCGGGACAGGAACGAGGGCTGAAGCTTTCTTT.

The genes are TRBV6-6 and TRBJ2-5, with TRBD2 identical over 11 bases. This CDR3 contains 15 residues. The germline CDR1 and CDR2 sequences are MNHNY and SVGAGI (reference sequence). V shed 7 bases and J 2 bases; nucleotides not matched to a gene: 6. CDR3 in DNA: TGTGCCAGCACCTGGGTAGCGGGGGGGCAAGAGACCCAGTACTTC. It encodes CASTWVAGGQETQYF.

The CDR3 DNA reads as TGTGCCAGTAGTTCCCATAAGACGCCCTCTGGAAACACCATATATTTT. Translated: CASSSHKTPSGNTIYF. This chain joins TRBV19 and TRBJ1-3; D remains ambiguous. V was clipped by 5 bases and J by 0 bases, with 14 bases between them. This CDR3 has 16 amino acids. Germline V CDR1 and CDR2: LNHDA, SQIVND (reference sequence).

This clonotype has a handful of counts. This chain uses TRBV20-1 with TRBJ1-5, with 7 positions matching TRBD1. The germline CDR1 and CDR2 sequences are DFQATT and SNEGSKA (reference sequence). Unmatched junction bases numbered 4, after V lost 2 bases and J lost 0 bases. The CDR3 sequence is 15 residues long. This CDR3 is CSARQGGPSNQPQHF. The DNA for the CDR3 is TGCAGTGCTAGACAGGGGGGGCCTAGCAATCAGCCCCAGCATTTT.

The chain joins TRBV7-3 to TRBJ1-2; no definite D call. The V end lost 5 bases, the J end lost 5 bases, and 21 bases lay between the germline ends. Germline V gene data show CDR1 as SGHTA and CDR2 as FQGTGA. The CDR3 has 16 residues. The chain's CDR3 is CASSPGPRDSAYGYTF. CDR3 sequence (DNA): TGTGCCAGCAGCCCCGGTCCACGGGATTCTGCGTATGGCTACACCTTC. The variable domain in full, with the rest retrieved from reference TRBV7-3 and TRBJ1-2, is GAGVSQTPSNKVTEKGKYVELRCDPISGHTALYWYRQSLGQGPEFLIYFQGTGAADDSGLPNDRFFAVRPEGSVSTLKIQRTERGDSAVYLCASSPGPRDSAYGYTFGSGTRLTVV.

The chain uses TRBV10-3 and TRBJ1-4; TRBD1 is a possible D gene (6 bases). Germline-derived CDR1 and CDR2 are ENHRY and SYGVKD. V lost 3 bases and J 8 bases, leaving 10 bases between the germline ends. The CDR3 extends over 13 amino acids. CDR3 residues: CAISDRGGEKLFF. CDR3 DNA sequence: TGTGCCATCAGTGACAGGGGAGGCGAAAAACTGTTTTTT.

This clonotype was recorded a few times. The V call is TRBV4-2, the J call TRBJ1-3; weak D call: TRBD1 (6 bases). The CDR3 runs 14 residues. Per germline, CDR1 LGHNA and CDR2 YNFKEQ. V gave up 2 bases and J gave up 1 base, with 6 bases separating them. For the CDR3, the DNA is TGTGCCAGCAGCCAAACAGGGTCTGGAAACACCATATATTTT. It specifies CASSQTGSGNTIYF.

This clonotype was seen a handful of times. This chain links TRBV7-3 with TRBJ2-5, with 7 bases aligning to TRBD2. The tail of the sequence fits TRBJ2-1 better, so the J call may be wrong. Germline loops: CDR1 SGHTA, CDR2 FQGTGA. The CDR3 runs 17 residues. The CDR3 sequence is CASSAPRGDARYNEQFF. The CDR3 region has the DNA TGTGCCAGCAGCGCCCCACGGGGGGACGCTCGATACAATGAGCAGTTCTTC.

A few counts support this clonotype. The CDR3 loop is CASSLAGGNTDTQYF. Here the CDR3 DNA reads TGTGCCAGCAGCTTAGCGGGCGGTAACACAGATACGCAGTATTTT. V gene TRBV7-2 combines with J gene TRBJ2-3, with D unresolved. This CDR3 contains 15 residues. Germline lookup yields CDR1 SGHTA and CDR2 FQGNSA. Trimming left V 0 bases short and J 2 bases short, with 9 bases between.

There are a few counts of this clonotype. The junction shows a germline mismatch at one end, possibly a read error. The V call is TRBV2, the J call TRBJ2-5; D perhaps matches TRBD2 (5 bases). The CDR3 is 12 amino acids. Germline V CDR1 and CDR2: SNHLY, FYNNEI. CDR3 region: CASSDYNWRKFF. The CDR3 region has the DNA TGTGCCAGCAGTGACTACAACTGGAGGAAGTTCTTC.

The chain employs TRBV20-1 and TRBJ2-3, with a weak D call TRBD2 (5 bases). Looked up from germline, CDR1 is DFQATT and CDR2 is SNEGSKA (reference sequence). Trimming stripped 5 bases from V and 1 base from J, with 10 bases between. The CDR3 covers 13 residues. The CDR3 reads CSAQMRGTDTQYF. The CDR3 DNA reads TGCAGTGCTCAAATGCGGGGCACAGATACGCAGTATTTT.

This chain links TRBV29-1 with TRBJ2-7, with TRBD1 matching 9 bases. The CDR3 has 13 residues. Germline CDR1 reads SQVTM; CDR2 reads ANQGSEA. V was pared by 4 bases and J by 3 bases, with 4 bases of the junction left unmatched. The CDR3 bases are TGCAGCGTTGGGACAGGGGAAAGCTACGAGCAGTACTTC. This codes for CSVGTGESYEQYF.

The genes are TRBV12-3 or TRBV12-4 and TRBJ2-5; 8 positions agree with TRBD1. The J call could be wrong; TRBJ2-7 is a better fit for the DNA end. The CDR3 has 15 amino acids. CDR3 DNA sequence: TGTGCCAGCAACATGGACAGGGTATCGGTCCACGAGCAGTACTTC. Its protein product is CASNMDRVSVHEQYF.